The 27 T cell receptor beta chains in this list originate from one sample, sequenced in a study of T cell changes during pregnancy in multiple sclerosis. The repertoire was sequenced with immunoSEQ multiplex PCR; TCRdb's copy has only in-frame clones and lacks some. This table holds about 80,000 clones, roughly 94% found once. This sample comprised peripheral blood, obtained before pregnancy. The receptors stem from a female donor with multiple sclerosis, enrolled in a pregnancy study.

CDR3 DNA: TGTGCCAGCAGTGGTTTGCGGGGGGCCGGCTACACCTTC. Encoded protein: CASSGLRGAGYTF. The chain recombines TRBV5-6 with TRBJ1-2, with a weak D call TRBD1 (6 bases). V was pared by 5 bases and J by 8 bases, with 16 bases between. CDR3 length: 13 residues. Germline V gene sequence: CDR1 SGHDT, CDR2 YYEEEE.

The rearrangement joins TRBV11-2 to TRBJ2-3, with unresolved D. The V gene's germline CDR1 is SGHAT and CDR2 FQNNGV. Trimming took off 3 bases at V and 0 bases at J, with 4 bases between the two ends. This CDR3 is 13 amino acids long. For the CDR3, the DNA is TGTGCCAGCAGCTTTCCAAGCACAGATACGCAGTATTTT. Amino acids: CASSFPSTDTQYF.

This chain joins TRBV14 and TRBJ2-7; no reliable D call. The V end lost 4 bases, the J end lost 2 bases, and 15 bases lay between the germline ends. The length of the CDR3 is 15 residues. The germline V gene encodes CDR1 SGHDN and CDR2 FVKESK. In DNA, the CDR3 is TGTGCCAGCAGCCGCACAATCGCTGCGGCCTACGAGCAGTACTTC. The encoded protein is CASSRTIAAAYEQYF.

This clone was counted a few times. The CDR3 nucleotides are TGTGCCAGCCTCCGCCGGGACAGGAACACTGAAGCTTTCTTT. Encoded protein: CASLRRDRNTEAFF. V gene TRBV19 combines with J gene TRBJ1-1, with TRBD1 identical over 7 bases. CDR3 size: 14 residues. Germline values: CDR1 LNHDA, CDR2 SQIVND (reference sequence). V gave up 9 bases and J gave up 1 base; unmatched junction bases: 8.

V gene TRBV19 combines with J gene TRBJ1-6; no reliable D call. Trimming removed 0 bases at V and 10 bases at J, with 10 bases between. Germline values: CDR1 LNHDA, CDR2 SQIVND (reference sequence). This CDR3 spans 14 amino acids. The CDR3 region has the DNA TGTGCCAGTAGTATAGATAGCCCAAGATCACCCCTCCACTTT. Amino acid sequence: CASSIDSPRSPLHF.

This chain links TRBV10-1 with TRBJ2-5, with TRBD1 matching 7 bases. The CDR3 loop spans 15 amino acids. Unmatched junction bases numbered 7, after V lost 4 bases and J lost 2 bases. The V gene's germline CDR1 is WNHNN and CDR2 SYGVQD (reference sequence). This CDR3 is CASSADRTAQETQYF. CDR3 nucleotides: TGCGCCAGCAGTGCGGACAGGACCGCTCAAGAGACCCAGTACTTC.

V usage is TRBV19 and J usage is TRBJ2-5; perhaps TRBD2 as D (6 bases). Germline CDR1 and CDR2: LNHDA and SQIVND (reference sequence). The CDR3 has 15 amino acids. V was cut by 2 bases and J by 3 bases, with 13 bases left in between. The CDR3 region is CASSIWGTSEETQYF. The CDR3 DNA reads TGTGCCAGTAGTATATGGGGGACTTCAGAAGAGACCCAGTACTTC.

The V gene is TRBV11-1, the J gene TRBJ1-3; a weak D match, TRBD1 (6 bases). Germline-derived CDR1 and CDR2 are SGHAT and FQDESV (reference sequence). The CDR3 runs to 16 residues. Trimming stripped 7 bases from V and 3 bases from J, with 19 bases between. In nucleotides, the CDR3 is TGTGCCAGCACCACGCAGGCAGGGGCTGGTGGAAACACCATATATTTT. Translated, it gives CASTTQAGAGGNTIYF.

The chain couples TRBV4-2 to TRBJ2-2, with 8 bases that match TRBD1. CDR1 is LGHNA, CDR2 YNFKEQ, per germline. J gave up 4 bases and V 0 bases, and 1 base lay outside the gene matches. This CDR3 region has 15 residues. CDR3 in DNA: TGTGCCAGCAGCCAAGAGACAGGGGCCACCGGGGAGCTGTTTTTT. It translates to CASSQETGATGELFF.

The V gene is TRBV7-6, the J gene TRBJ1-4; no clear D gene. V was shortened by 2 bases and J by 3 bases, with 4 bases between the two germline ends. Germline CDR1 SGHVS, CDR2 FNYEAQ. The CDR3 contains 13 residues. The chain's CDR3 is CASSLLPNEKLFF. DNA of the CDR3: TGTGCCAGCAGCTTACTTCCTAATGAAAAACTGTTTTTT. Combining the CDR3 with reference TRBV7-6 and TRBJ1-4 gives the whole variable domain GAGVSQSPRYKVTKRGQDVALRCDPISGHVSLYWYRQALGQGPEFLTYFNYEAQQDKSGLPNDRFSAERPEGSISTLTIQRTEQRDSAMYRCASSLLPNEKLFFGSGTQLSVL.

V usage is TRBV4-2 and J usage is TRBJ2-2, with D unresolved. Germline V gives CDR1 LGHNA, CDR2 YNFKEQ. The CDR3 loop spans 16 amino acids. V was clipped by 0 bases and J by 2 bases, with 10 bases between them. In nucleotides, the CDR3 is TGTGCCAGCAGCCAAGAACAAGACATTAACACCGGGGAGCTGTTTTTT. It translates to CASSQEQDINTGELFF.

This sequence joins TRBV2 and TRBJ1-5; D is perhaps TRBD1 (5 bases). CDR3 size: 17 residues. The V gene's germline CDR1 is SNHLY and CDR2 FYNNEI. V lost 7 bases, J lost 0 bases, and 19 bases lay in between. In DNA form, the CDR3 reads TGTGCCAGCACGAGGCGGCAGGGTGGGTATAGCAATCAGCCCCAGCATTTT. It specifies CASTRRQGGYSNQPQHF.

This clone was counted a few times. The sample contains more than one DNA sequence encoding this CDR3. CDR3 nucleotides: TGTGCCAGCAGCTTGGGACAGGCTAGCAATCAGCCCCAGCATTTT. Protein: CASSLGQASNQPQHF. The chain employs TRBV5-6 and TRBJ1-5, with D possibly TRBD1 on 6 matching bases. Germline values: CDR1 SGHDT, CDR2 YYEEEE. Trimming left V 0 bases short and J 0 bases short, with 7 bases between. There are 15 residues in the CDR3. Based on the CDR3 plus reference TRBV5-6 and TRBJ1-5, the full variable domain is DAGVTQSPTHLIKTRGQQVTLRCSPKSGHDTVSWYQQALGQGPQFIFQYYEEEERQRGNFPDRFSGHQFPNYSSELNVNALLLGDSALYLCASSLGQASNQPQHFGDGTRLSIL.

This chain links TRBV20-1 with TRBJ2-1; unclear D gene. Germline CDR1 reads DFQATT; CDR2 reads SNEGSKA (reference sequence). This CDR3 comprises 11 residues. Trimming took off 7 bases at V and 4 bases at J, with 8 bases between the two ends. This CDR3 reads CSVLSYNEQFF. The CDR3 DNA is TGCAGTGTCCTTTCGTACAATGAGCAGTTCTTC.

This sequence joins TRBV9 and TRBJ2-5, with 7 bases matching TRBD1. Germline V gives CDR1 SGDLS, CDR2 YYNGEE. Trimming took 8 bases from V and 5 from J; bases not matched to a gene: 12. The CDR3 extends over 14 amino acids. CDR3 nucleotide sequence: TGTGCCAGTTCCTTCAGACAGGGAAAGGAGACCCAGTACTTC. Translating it yields CASSFRQGKETQYF.

This chain connects TRBV9 to TRBJ2-5; D remains ambiguous. CDR1 SGDLS and CDR2 YYNGEE come from the germline V gene. V was clipped by 0 bases and J by 7 bases, with 19 bases between them. This CDR3 comprises 16 residues. CDR3 sequence: CASSVDPRGSEGTQYF. The CDR3, as DNA: TGTGCCAGCAGCGTAGATCCCCGAGGATCAGAAGGGACCCAGTACTTC.

The rearrangement joins TRBV6-1 to TRBJ2-7; 10 positions agree with TRBD2. Germline loops: CDR1 MNHNS, CDR2 SASEGT. The CDR3 has 15 amino acids. Trimming removed 4 bases from V and 5 bases from J; junction bases left unmatched: 8. CDR3 DNA: TGTGCCAGCAGTGTAGAAGCGGGGGGGCCAAACGAGCAGTACTTC. It codes for CASSVEAGGPNEQYF.

The chain couples TRBV5-1 to TRBJ1-2, with D uncertain. The CDR3 length is 15 residues. Per the germline V gene, CDR1 is SGHRS and CDR2 is YFSETQ. Trimming cost V 4 bases and J 3 bases, with 16 bases left between them. The CDR3 sequence: CASSQNRNSYYGYTF. Written as DNA, the CDR3 is TGCGCCAGCAGCCAAAATCGAAACAGTTACTATGGCTACACCTTC.

V gene TRBV4-1 combines with J gene TRBJ2-3, with D perhaps TRBD2 (6 bases). The V and J ends lost 4 bases and 2 bases respectively, with 16 bases between them. The CDR3 has 16 residues. CDR1 is MGHRA, CDR2 YSYEKL, per germline. The CDR3 loop reads CASSLVGTPHTDTQYF. In nucleotides, the CDR3 is TGCGCCAGCAGCCTTGTCGGGACTCCTCACACAGATACGCAGTATTTT.

The chain uses TRBV19 and TRBJ2-2; possibly TRBD1 for D (6 bases). CDR1 LNHDA and CDR2 SQIVND come from the germline V gene (reference sequence). The CDR3 loop spans 15 amino acids. The V gene lost 6 bases and the J gene lost 3 bases, with 14 bases spanning the gap. CDR3 in amino acids: CASRTPGVDTGELFF. CDR3 in DNA: TGTGCCAGTAGGACACCAGGGGTGGACACCGGGGAGCTGTTTTTT.

This clone is a singleton in its sample. The genes are TRBV19 and TRBJ2-3; 11 bases line up with TRBD1. The CDR3 is made up of 16 amino acids. V shed 2 bases, J shed 6 bases, and the junction held 7 bases outside the gene matches. CDR1 and CDR2 from the germline V gene are LNHDA and SQIVND (reference sequence). The CDR3 region is CASSIWGTGGLDTQYF. The CDR3 DNA follows: TGTGCCAGTAGTATATGGGGGACAGGGGGATTGGATACGCAGTATTTT. The variable domain in full, completed from reference TRBV19 and TRBJ2-3, reads DGGITQSPKYLFRKEGQNVTLSCEQNLNHDAMYWYRQDPGQGLRLIYYSQIVNDFQKGDIAEGYSVSREKKESFPLTVTSAQKNPTAFYLCASSIWGTGGLDTQYFGPGTRLTVL.

The V and J genes are TRBV19 and TRBJ2-7; 8 nucleotides align to TRBD1. This CDR3 is built from 14 residues. With 5 bases clipped from V and 2 bases from J, the junction kept 5 bases outside the gene matches. Germline-derived CDR1 and CDR2 are LNHDA and SQIVND (reference sequence). CDR3 in amino acids: CASSAGQGPYEQYF. The CDR3 DNA reads as TGTGCCAGTAGTGCTGGACAGGGCCCCTACGAGCAGTACTTC.

V and J are TRBV5-3 and TRBJ2-7; possibly TRBD1 for D (6 bases). TRBV5-3 is given ORF status, its function remaining uncertain. V lost 4 bases and J 1 base, leaving 24 bases between the germline ends. The CDR3 runs 18 residues. In DNA form, the CDR3 reads TGTGCCAGAAGCCTATCGACAGGTCCCGTTAGGGAGTCCTACGAGCAGTACTTC. This translates into CARSLSTGPVRESYEQYF.

The gene calls are TRBV6-5 and TRBJ1-6; no firm D call. V was clipped by 2 bases and J by 0 bases, with 8 bases between them. CDR1 is MNHEY, CDR2 SVGAGI, per germline. CDR3 length equals 16 residues. This chain's CDR3 is CASSYAESSYNSPLHF. In nucleotides, the CDR3 is TGTGCCAGCAGTTACGCGGAGAGCTCCTATAATTCACCCCTCCACTTT.

The rearrangement joins TRBV18 to TRBJ1-1; TRBD1 matches 11 bases. The CDR3 consists of 16 residues. Germline CDR1 is KGHSH and CDR2 is LQKENI. The V segment lost 6 bases and the J segment 5 bases; nucleotides outside the gene matches: 11. The CDR3 reads CASSYKTGTGGTEAFF. The CDR3 DNA sequence: TGTGCCAGCTCCTATAAGACCGGGACAGGGGGAACTGAAGCTTTCTTT. Full variable domain (remainder filled in from reference TRBV18 and TRBJ1-1): NAGVMQNPRHLVRRRGQEARLRCSPMKGHSHVYWYRQLPEEGLKFMVYLQKENIIDESGMPKERFSAEFPKEGPSILRIQQVVRGDSAAYFCASSYKTGTGGTEAFFGQGTRLTVV.

The chain couples TRBV5-4 to TRBJ2-7; TRBD2 might be the D (5 bases). With 1 base removed from V and 1 base from J, the gap between germline ends came to 9 bases. The CDR3 has 14 residues. Germline CDR1 is SGHNT and CDR2 is YYREEE (reference sequence). The chain's CDR3 is CASSLIGESYEQYF. The CDR3 DNA follows: TGTGCCAGCAGCTTGATCGGGGAGTCCTACGAGCAGTACTTC.

The table lists this clone with a few counts. The genes are TRBV14 and TRBJ2-7; D uncertain. The CDR3 totals 11 residues. V lost 6 bases and J lost 3, with 6 bases in between. CDR1 is SGHDN and CDR2 is FVKESK in the germline V gene. The CDR3 reads CASSSSYEQYF. The CDR3, as DNA: TGTGCCAGCAGTTCCAGCTACGAGCAGTACTTC.